This T cell receptor beta chain was identified during a study of Graves' ophthalmopathy and Graves' hyperthyroidism. In its sample, this clonotype was seen many times. There are 15 residues in the CDR3. V shed 0 bases and J shed 12 bases, with 15 bases lying between them. CDR1 and CDR2 from the germline V gene are SGHAT and FQNNGV. From RNA, the CDR3 regions of TCR beta chains were amplified and sequenced. HTBI primers primed a first-round RT-PCR, and a second-round multiplex PCR followed. One entry per CDR3 protein results from TCRdb running MiXCR on the multiplex PCR reads. The sample yields roughly 500,000 distinct CDR3 sequences, 13% to 15% seen once.

This chain connects TRBV11-2 to TRBJ1-6, with D tentatively TRBD1 (5 bases). This clonotype was sampled from a young woman with Graves' ophthalmopathy. Sequencing used blood. The CDR3 is CASSLDRPGKEPLHF. DNA for the CDR3: TGTGCCAGCAGCTTAGATCGGCCAGGGAAGGAACCCCTCCACTTT. Full variable domain (remainder filled in from reference TRBV11-2 and TRBJ1-6): EAGVAQSPRYKIIEKRQSVAFWCNPISGHATLYWYQQILGQGPKLLIQFQNNGVVDDSQLPKDRFSAERLKGVDSTLKIQPAKLEDSAVYLCASSLDRPGKEPLHFGNGTRLTVT.